The 10 T cell receptor beta chains below were found in one sample sequenced in a study of blood T cell repertoires in COVID-19. The data were produced by immunoSEQ multiplex PCR, yet TCRdb's version contains in-frame clones alone and is incomplete. The table shows 350,000 to 400,000 clones, with 80% to 95% occurring only once. The sequenced material came from PBMCs or T cells enriched from blood (not recorded which). The receptors originated from a woman in her 40s who had been exposed to COVID-19.

The chain couples TRBV30 to TRBJ1-2; D is possibly TRBD1 (6 bases). The germline gives CDR1 GTSNPN, CDR2 SVGIG (reference sequence). The V end lost 5 bases, the J end lost 7 bases, and 14 bases lay between the germline ends. The CDR3 is 12 residues long. The CDR3 here is CAWGYPGAGYTF. As DNA, the CDR3 is TGTGCCTGGGGATACCCAGGGGCTGGCTACACCTTC.

The chain couples TRBV7-9 to TRBJ1-1; 9 bases map to TRBD1. The CDR3 runs to 16 residues. Looked up from germline, CDR1 is SEHNR and CDR2 is FQNEAQ (reference sequence). With 2 bases clipped from V and 3 bases from J, the junction kept 7 bases outside the gene matches. CDR3 DNA: TGTGCCAGCAGCTTAATAGGTAGGACAGGGGACACTGAAGCTTTCTTT. This sequence encodes CASSLIGRTGDTEAFF.

The chain joins TRBV5-6 to TRBJ1-2, with 7 bases fitting TRBD1. In germline, CDR1 is SGHDT, CDR2 YYEEEE. There are 16 residues in the CDR3. V lost 4 bases and J lost 8; bases outside the gene matches: 17. The CDR3 bases are TGTGCCAGCAGCATCCGACAGGGAGTCATCCAGGTGGGCTACACCTTC. Its translation is CASSIRQGVIQVGYTF. The full variable domain, with the rest looked up from reference TRBV5-6 and TRBJ1-2, is DAGVTQSPTHLIKTRGQQVTLRCSPKSGHDTVSWYQQALGQGPQFIFQYYEEEERQRGNFPDRFSGHQFPNYSSELNVNALLLGDSALYLCASSIRQGVIQVGYTFGSGTRLTVV.

The V call is TRBV7-6, the J call TRBJ2-1; D may be TRBD2 (6 bases). The CDR3 is 14 residues long. V lost 0 bases to trimming and J lost 9 bases, with 12 bases between them. The V gene's germline CDR1 is SGHVS and CDR2 FNYEAQ. CDR3 in amino acids: CASSLAGGFGEQFF. DNA for the CDR3: TGTGCCAGCAGCTTAGCTGGAGGGTTCGGTGAGCAGTTCTTC.

The chain recombines TRBV5-8 with TRBJ1-1, with a possible D match to TRBD1 (6 bases). The CDR3 runs to 12 residues. Germline V gene lookup returns CDR1 SGHTS and CDR2 YDEGEE. The ends were cut back, 0 bases at V and 10 bases at J, with 10 bases in the middle. The chain's CDR3 is CASSLARGAAFF. DNA for the CDR3: TGTGCCAGCAGCTTGGCCCGGGGGGCAGCTTTCTTT.

The chain has TRBV5-4 and TRBJ1-2; D may be TRBD1 (5 bases). The V and J ends lost 2 bases and 1 base respectively, with 12 bases between them. Germline CDR1 SGHNT, CDR2 YYREEE (reference sequence). This CDR3 comprises 15 residues. In nucleotides, the CDR3 is TGTGCCAGCAGCTTCGGTGACAGAATTAACTATGGCTACACCTTC. As protein: CASSFGDRINYGYTF.

This clone was counted once. The DNA of the CDR3 is TGTGCCAGCAACCCGGGACTAACTTACAATGAGCAGTTCTTC. As protein: CASNPGLTYNEQFF. The J gene is TRBJ2-1, the V gene TRBV7-9; 7 nucleotides match TRBD2. This CDR3 is 14 amino acids long. The germline gives CDR1 SEHNR, CDR2 FQNEAQ (reference sequence). Trimming removed 7 bases from V and 4 bases from J; junction bases left unmatched: 7.

V usage is TRBV5-1 and J usage is TRBJ2-5, with 10 positions matching TRBD2. CDR3 size: 14 residues. Germline V gives CDR1 SGHRS, CDR2 YFSETQ. The V gene end was trimmed by 5 bases and the J gene end by 3 bases; junction bases not matched to a gene: 4. CDR3 protein: CASSSGTSEETQYF. CDR3 coding DNA: TGCGCCAGCAGTAGCGGGACTAGCGAAGAGACCCAGTACTTC.

The chain combines TRBV7-9 with TRBJ1-6, with D perhaps TRBD1 (6 bases). Trimming removed 1 base from V and 7 bases from J, with 8 bases in between. This CDR3 region has 14 residues. Germline V gene lookup returns CDR1 SEHNR and CDR2 FQNEAQ (reference sequence). The CDR3 nucleotides are TGTGCCAGCAGCTTAGGCAGGGGCAATTCACCCCTCCACTTT. Its translation is CASSLGRGNSPLHF.

J is TRBJ1-1 and V is TRBV29-1, with D possibly being TRBD1 (5 bases). Per the germline V gene, CDR1 is SQVTM and CDR2 is ANQGSEA. Deletions cut 5 bases from V and 5 bases from J, with 15 bases between. CDR3 length equals 13 residues. The CDR3 loop reads CSVKGRGGTEAFF. Written as DNA, the CDR3 is TGCAGCGTTAAGGGGCGCGGGGGAACTGAAGCTTTCTTT. Drawing the rest from reference TRBV29-1 and TRBJ1-1, the complete variable domain is SAVISQKPSRDICQRGTSLTIQCQVDSQVTMMFWYRQQPGQSLTLIATANQGSEATYESGFVIDKFPISRPNLTFSTLTVSNMSPEDSSIYLCSVKGRGGTEAFFGQGTRLTVV.